These T cell receptor beta chains were read from a single sample in a study of blood T cell repertoires in COVID-19. Method: immunoSEQ multiplex PCR; TCRdb's copy keeps in-frame clones and lacks some. The sample has a few hundred thousand clones, 75% to 95% seen once. The sample taken for sequencing was peripheral blood. These receptors were collected from a person under 35 with COVID-19, enrolled during active disease. CDR3s include the opening cysteine and the closing phenylalanine or tryptophan. A D gene is named only where the DNA matches it firmly. Only part of the rows carry a size: once, few, many, or a class if the clone is expanded.

abundance	v_gene	d_gene	j_gene	CDR3nt	CDR3aa
NA	TRBV11-2	NA	TRBJ2-1	TGTGCCAGCAGCTTGGGAGGTGCCTACAATGAGCAGTTCTTC	CASSLGGAYNEQFF
once	TRBV2	NA	TRBJ1-1	TGTGCCAGCAGTGCCCAGGGGAACACTGAAGCTTTCTTT	CASSAQGNTEAFF
NA	TRBV11-2	NA	TRBJ1-1	TGTGCCAGCAGCCTCGACAGGACGCCTATAAACACTGAAGCTTTCTTT	CASSLDRTPINTEAFF
once	TRBV6-5	TRBD1	TRBJ2-7	TGTGCCAGCAGAGACCTGCGACAGGGTCGTTACGAGCAGTACTTC	CASRDLRQGRYEQYF
NA	TRBV12-3/TRBV12-4	NA	TRBJ1-2	TGTGCCAGCAGAACCGCAGGCTATGGCTACACCTTC	CASRTAGYGYTF
NA	TRBV7-9	TRBD1	TRBJ1-2	TGTGCCAGCAGCTCGACAGGGGCCGGCTACACCTTC	CASSSTGAGYTF
NA	TRBV7-9	TRBD2	TRBJ2-3	TGTGCCAGCAGCTCGACTAGCGGGAGACATACTAGCACAGATACGCAGTATTTT	CASSSTSGRHTSTDTQYF
NA	TRBV6-5	TRBD1	TRBJ1-3	TGTGCCAGCAGTTACTCGGGACAGGGGGTCGGGAACACCATATATTTT	CASSYSGQGVGNTIYF
NA	TRBV5-4	NA	TRBJ2-1	TGTGCCAGCAGCTTTCAGGGGAGCGATGAGCAGTTCTTC	CASSFQGSDEQFF
NA	TRBV7-2	TRBD1	TRBJ1-1	TGTGCCAGCAGCTTAGGTCACACAGGGGCTGAAGCTTTCTTT	CASSLGHTGAEAFF
few	TRBV27	NA	TRBJ2-3	TGTGCCAGCAGTTTCGCGGGACCCCTCTCAGATACGCAGTATTTT	CASSFAGPLSDTQYF
NA	TRBV7-7	TRBD2	TRBJ2-5	TGTGCCAGCAGCTGGGGACTAGCGGGACTAGAGACCCAGTACTTC	CASSWGLAGLETQYF
NA	TRBV9	NA	TRBJ2-2	TGTGCCAGCAGCGTAGCTTCGAACGGCGGGGAGCTGTTTTTT	CASSVASNGGELFF
NA	TRBV3-1/TRBV3-2	NA	TRBJ1-2	TGTGCCAGCAGCCAAGAGGGCAGGGGACGCTATGGCTACACCTTC	CASSQEGRGRYGYTF
NA	TRBV7-9	NA	TRBJ1-2	TGTGCCAGCAGCTTAGTTTTACAGCACTATGGCTACACCTTC	CASSLVLQHYGYTF
NA	TRBV10-2	TRBD1	TRBJ2-1	TGCGCCAGCAGTGTTGGGACAGGGACCTACAATGAGCAGTTCTTC	CASSVGTGTYNEQFF
NA	TRBV4-1	NA	TRBJ2-7	TGCGCCAGCAGCCACCCCAATGGTGTCGCGGAAACCTACGAGCAGTACTTC	CASSHPNGVAETYEQYF
NA	TRBV5-4	TRBD1	TRBJ1-3	TGTGCCAGCAGCCCCGGGACAGCCTCTGGAAACACCATATATTTT	CASSPGTASGNTIYF
NA	TRBV3-1/TRBV3-2	TRBD1	TRBJ1-4	TGTGCCAGCAGCCCTCGACAGGGGGCGTTTACTAATGAAAAACTGTTTTTT	CASSPRQGAFTNEKLFF
NA	TRBV6-5	NA	TRBJ1-5	TGTGCCAGCAGTAACGACGGGGATCAGCCCCAGCATTTT	CASSNDGDQPQHF
NA	TRBV19	TRBD1	TRBJ1-5	TGTGCCAGTAGTCACACAGGGGGCGAGAATCAGCCCCAGCATTTT	CASSHTGGENQPQHF
once	TRBV7-2	NA	TRBJ2-3	TGTGCCAGCAGCGTTCAAGCAAATACAGATACGCAGTATTTT	CASSVQANTDTQYF
NA	TRBV4-3	NA	TRBJ1-3	TGCGCCAGCAGCCAAGATCATGGCGGGACTGGAAACACCATATATTTT	CASSQDHGGTGNTIYF
NA	TRBV13	NA	TRBJ2-7	TGTGCCAGCAGCACCCGGGGGACGGGGACCTACGAGCAGTACTTC	CASSTRGTGTYEQYF
few	TRBV7-2	TRBD1	TRBJ1-6	TGTGCCAGCAGCCATGTAACGGGACAGGGAGCACCCCTCCACTTT	CASSHVTGQGAPLHF
NA	TRBV27	NA	TRBJ1-3	TGTGCCAGCAGCGCAACGGGTTTCTCTGGAAACACCATATATTTT	CASSATGFSGNTIYF
NA	TRBV6-6	NA	TRBJ2-5	TGTGCCAGCGAAGGAGGGACGGGGAAGACCCAGTACTTC	CASEGGTGKTQYF
NA	TRBV5-4	NA	TRBJ2-1	TGTGCCAGCAGCTTGGTGAGGGTAGTAGATGAGCAGTTCTTC	CASSLVRVVDEQFF